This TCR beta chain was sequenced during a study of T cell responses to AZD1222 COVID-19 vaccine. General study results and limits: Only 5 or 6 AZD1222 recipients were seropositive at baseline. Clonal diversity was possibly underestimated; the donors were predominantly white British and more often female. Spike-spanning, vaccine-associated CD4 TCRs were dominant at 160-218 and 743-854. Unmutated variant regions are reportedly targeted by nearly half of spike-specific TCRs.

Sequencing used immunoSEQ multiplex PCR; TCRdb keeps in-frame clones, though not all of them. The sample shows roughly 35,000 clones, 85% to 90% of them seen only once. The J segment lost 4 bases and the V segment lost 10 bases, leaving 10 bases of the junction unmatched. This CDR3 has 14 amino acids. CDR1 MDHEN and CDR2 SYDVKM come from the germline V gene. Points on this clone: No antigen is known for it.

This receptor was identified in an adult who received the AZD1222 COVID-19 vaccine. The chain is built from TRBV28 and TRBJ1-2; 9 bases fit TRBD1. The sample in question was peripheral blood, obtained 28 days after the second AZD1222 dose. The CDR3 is CATVTGGQIYGYTF. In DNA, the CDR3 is TGTGCCACAGTCACAGGGGGCCAAATCTATGGCTACACCTTC.